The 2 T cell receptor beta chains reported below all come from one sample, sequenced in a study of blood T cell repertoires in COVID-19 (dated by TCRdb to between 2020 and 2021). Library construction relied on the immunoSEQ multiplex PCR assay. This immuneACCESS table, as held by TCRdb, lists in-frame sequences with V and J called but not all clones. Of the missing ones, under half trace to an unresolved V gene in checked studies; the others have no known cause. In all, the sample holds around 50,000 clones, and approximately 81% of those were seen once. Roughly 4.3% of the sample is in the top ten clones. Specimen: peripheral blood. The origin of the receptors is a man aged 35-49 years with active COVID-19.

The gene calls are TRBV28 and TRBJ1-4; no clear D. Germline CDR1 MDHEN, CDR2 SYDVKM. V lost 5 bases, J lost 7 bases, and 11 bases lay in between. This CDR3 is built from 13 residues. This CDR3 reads CASSTSTGEKLFF. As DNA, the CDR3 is TGTGCCAGCAGTACCTCGACGGGTGAAAAACTGTTTTTT.

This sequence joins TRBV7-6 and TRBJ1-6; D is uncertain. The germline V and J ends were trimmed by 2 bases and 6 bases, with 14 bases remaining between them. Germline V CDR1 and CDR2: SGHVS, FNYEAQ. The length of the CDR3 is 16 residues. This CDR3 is CASSLLGREANSPLHF. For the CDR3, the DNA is TGTGCCAGCAGCTTATTGGGCCGGGAAGCTAATTCACCCCTCCACTTT.